This T cell receptor beta chain was found in a study of blood T cell repertoires in COVID-19. V lost 5 bases and J lost 0, with 14 bases in between. The CDR3 has 16 amino acids. Germline lookup yields CDR1 SGHTA and CDR2 FQGTGA. Measured with immunoSEQ multiplex PCR; TCRdb has only the in-frame clones, and not every one. The repertoire holds roughly 410,000 clones, with approximately 89% as singletons. The sequence was obtained from a woman in her thirties or forties with COVID-19, enrolled during active disease. Sequencing used peripheral blood. The chain employs TRBV7-3 and TRBJ1-5; D is possibly TRBD1 (6 bases). DNA for the CDR3: TGTGCCAGCAGCCCCCGGGGGGCGGGTAGCAATCAGCCCCAGCATTTT. Translation: CASSPRGAGSNQPQHF. Full variable domain (missing parts from reference TRBV7-3 and TRBJ1-5): GAGVSQTPSNKVTEKGKYVELRCDPISGHTALYWYRQSLGQGPEFLIYFQGTGAADDSGLPNDRFFAVRPEGSVSTLKIQRTERGDSAVYLCASSPRGAGSNQPQHFGDGTRLSIL.